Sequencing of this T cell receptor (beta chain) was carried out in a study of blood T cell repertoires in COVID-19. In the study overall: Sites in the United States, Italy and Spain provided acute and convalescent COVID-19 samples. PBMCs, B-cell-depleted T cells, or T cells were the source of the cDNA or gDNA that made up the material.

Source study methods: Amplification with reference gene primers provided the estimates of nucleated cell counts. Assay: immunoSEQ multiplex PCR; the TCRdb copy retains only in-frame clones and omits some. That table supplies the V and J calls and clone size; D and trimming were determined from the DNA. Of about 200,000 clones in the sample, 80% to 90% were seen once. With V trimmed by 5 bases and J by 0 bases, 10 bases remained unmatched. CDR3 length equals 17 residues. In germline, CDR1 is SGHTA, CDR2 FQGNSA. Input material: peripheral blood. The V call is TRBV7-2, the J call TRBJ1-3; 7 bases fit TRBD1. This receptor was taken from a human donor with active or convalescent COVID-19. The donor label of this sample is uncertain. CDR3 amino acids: CASSPWATGSSGNTIYF. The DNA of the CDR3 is TGTGCCAGCAGCCCGTGGGCGACAGGGTCCTCTGGAAACACCATATATTTT. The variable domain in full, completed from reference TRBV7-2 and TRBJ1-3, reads GAGVSQSPSNKVTEKGKDVELRCDPISGHTALYWYRQSLGQGLEFLIYFQGNSAPDKSGLPSDRFSAERTGGSVSTLTIQRTQQEDSAVYLCASSPWATGSSGNTIYFGEGSWLTVV.